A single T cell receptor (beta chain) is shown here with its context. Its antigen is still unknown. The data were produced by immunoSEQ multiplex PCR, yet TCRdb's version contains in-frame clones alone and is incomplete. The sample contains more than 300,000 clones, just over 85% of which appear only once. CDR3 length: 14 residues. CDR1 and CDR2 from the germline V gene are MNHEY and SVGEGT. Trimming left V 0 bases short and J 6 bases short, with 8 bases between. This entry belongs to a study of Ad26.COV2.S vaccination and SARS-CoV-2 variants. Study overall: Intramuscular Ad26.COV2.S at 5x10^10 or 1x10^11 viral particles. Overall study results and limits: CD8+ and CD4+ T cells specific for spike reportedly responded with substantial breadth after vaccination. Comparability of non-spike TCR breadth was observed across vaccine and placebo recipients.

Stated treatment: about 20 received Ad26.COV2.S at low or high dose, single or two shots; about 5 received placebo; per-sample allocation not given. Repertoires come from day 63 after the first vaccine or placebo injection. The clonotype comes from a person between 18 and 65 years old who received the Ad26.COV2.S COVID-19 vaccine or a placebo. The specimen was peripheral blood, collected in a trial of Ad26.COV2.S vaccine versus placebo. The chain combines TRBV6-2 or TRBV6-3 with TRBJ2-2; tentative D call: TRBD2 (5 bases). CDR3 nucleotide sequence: TGTGCCAGCAGTTACTCGATGGGAGCCGGGGAGCTGTTTTTT. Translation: CASSYSMGAGELFF.